This T cell receptor (beta chain) came from a study of T cell responses to AZD1222 COVID-19 vaccine. Study conclusions and caveats: Vaccine-associated CD4 TCRs spanned spike, dominant at 160-218 and 743-854. The donors showed a predominance of white British ancestry and of females, with possible underestimation of clonal diversity.

The table came from immunoSEQ multiplex PCR; TCRdb's copy has only in-frame clones and leaves some out. The sample consists of some 140,000 clones, about 87% of them appearing once. On this clone itself: Its antigen is currently unknown.

The CDR3 runs to 20 residues. CDR1 KGHSH and CDR2 LQKENI come from the germline V gene. J gave up 0 bases and V 0 bases, and 13 bases lay outside the gene matches. J is TRBJ2-1 and V is TRBV18; 8 bases match TRBD2. The clonotype comes from an adult in good health. This material consisted of peripheral blood, taken on day 0 of AZD1222 vaccination. This CDR3 is CASSPPRSGGGSSSYNEQFF. In DNA, the CDR3 is TGTGCCAGCTCACCACCGCGCTCTGGCGGGGGGTCTAGCTCCTACAATGAGCAGTTCTTC.